This TCR beta chain was observed in a study of T-cell reconstitution after alpha-beta-depleted transplantation in children. Overall study results and limits: Counts and diversity of T cells one year after transplant came mostly from newly produced T cells. Surviving recipient T cells and thymic progenitors accounted for the high day-60 TCRbeta diversity observed in some patients.

There are 16 residues in the CDR3. The germline gives CDR1 MNHEY, CDR2 SVGEGT. Trimming took 7 bases from V and 0 from J, leaving 15 bases between them. This clonotype showed up just a few times. The antigen remains undetermined. Molecular barcoding with unique molecular identifiers was used for the TCRbeta library. Via MiXCR, TCRdb re-called the PCR reads, giving one row per CDR3 protein. The profile shows roughly 250,000 distinct CDR3 sequences, under 9.5% of them singletons. The V and J genes are TRBV6-2 or TRBV6-3 and TRBJ2-2; maybe TRBD1 (6 bases). This TCR was recovered from a male patient between 10 and 17 years old who had a stem cell transplant for acute lymphoblastic leukemia, so the T cells may come from the graft donor. The sample here was PBMCs, mostly from graft donor cells, taken 180 days after TCRalphabeta/CD19-depleted stem cell transplant. The CDR3 loop reads CASTITEGANTGELFF. CDR3 DNA: TGTGCCAGCACCATAACTGAGGGGGCGAACACCGGGGAGCTGTTTTTT.